This T cell receptor beta chain is from a study of Ad26.COV2.S vaccination and SARS-CoV-2 variants. Study in general: Once or twice, 56 days apart, Ad26.COV2.S was delivered intramuscularly.

Germline V lookup: CDR1 MNHEY, CDR2 SVGAGI. V was pared by 6 bases and J by 4 bases, with 8 bases of the junction left unmatched. This CDR3 spans 14 amino acids. Assay: immunoSEQ multiplex PCR; the TCRdb copy retains only in-frame clones and omits some. The data hold around 240,000 clones, with more than 75% observed a single time. Specified treatment: roughly 18 received Ad26.COV2.S at low or high dose, single or two shots; 5 received placebo; per-sample allocation not given. Samples analyzed were those drawn on day 63 after the first vaccine or placebo injection. This specimen consisted of peripheral blood, obtained in a trial of Ad26.COV2.S vaccine versus placebo. The chain recombines TRBV6-5 with TRBJ1-1, with 7 positions matching TRBD1. This receptor was obtained from a person aged 18-60 years who received the Ad26.COV2.S COVID-19 vaccine or a placebo. The CDR3: CASSFGRGGTEAFF. For the CDR3, the DNA is TGTGCCAGCAGCTTTGGCAGGGGGGGCACTGAAGCTTTCTTT.